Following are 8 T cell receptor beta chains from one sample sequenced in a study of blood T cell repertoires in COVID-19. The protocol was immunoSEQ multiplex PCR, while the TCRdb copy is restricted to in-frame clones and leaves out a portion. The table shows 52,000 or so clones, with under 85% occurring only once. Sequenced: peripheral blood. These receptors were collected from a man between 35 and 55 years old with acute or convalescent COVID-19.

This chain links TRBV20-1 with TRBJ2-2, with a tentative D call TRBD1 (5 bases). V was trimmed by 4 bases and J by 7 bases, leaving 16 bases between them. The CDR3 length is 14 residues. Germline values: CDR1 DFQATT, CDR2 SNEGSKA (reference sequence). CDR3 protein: CSATEGVSGGELFF. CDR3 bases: TGCAGTGCTACTGAAGGGGTCTCGGGCGGGGAGCTGTTTTTT.

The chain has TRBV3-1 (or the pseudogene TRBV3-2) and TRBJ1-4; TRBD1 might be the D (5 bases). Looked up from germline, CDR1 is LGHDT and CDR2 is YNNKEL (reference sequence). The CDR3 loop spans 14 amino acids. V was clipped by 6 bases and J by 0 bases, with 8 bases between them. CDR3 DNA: TGTGCCAGCAGGAAAGGGGCAACTAATGAAAAACTGTTTTTT. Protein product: CASRKGATNEKLFF.

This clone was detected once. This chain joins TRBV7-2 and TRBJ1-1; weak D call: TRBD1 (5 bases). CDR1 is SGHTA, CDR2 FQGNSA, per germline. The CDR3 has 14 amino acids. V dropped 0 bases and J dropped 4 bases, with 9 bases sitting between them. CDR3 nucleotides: TGTGCCAGCAGCTTAGCGTGGGGCAGCACTGAAGCTTTCTTT. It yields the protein CASSLAWGSTEAFF.

The CDR3 reads CASSQGGGPQGNTIYF. The DNA for the CDR3 is TGCGCCAGCAGTCAAGGGGGGGGCCCGCAAGGAAACACCATATATTTT. The gene calls are TRBV23-1 and TRBJ1-3; D perhaps matches TRBD1 (6 bases). TRBV23-1 is known as an ORF, though its function is uncertain. V dropped 2 bases and J dropped 4 bases, with 15 bases sitting between them. The CDR3 consists of 16 residues.

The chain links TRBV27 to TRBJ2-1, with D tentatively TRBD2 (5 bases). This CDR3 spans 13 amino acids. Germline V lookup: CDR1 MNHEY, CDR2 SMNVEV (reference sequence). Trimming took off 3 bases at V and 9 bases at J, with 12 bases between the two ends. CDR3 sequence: CASSFSSGGEQFF. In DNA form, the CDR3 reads TGTGCCAGCAGTTTCTCGAGCGGAGGTGAGCAGTTCTTC.

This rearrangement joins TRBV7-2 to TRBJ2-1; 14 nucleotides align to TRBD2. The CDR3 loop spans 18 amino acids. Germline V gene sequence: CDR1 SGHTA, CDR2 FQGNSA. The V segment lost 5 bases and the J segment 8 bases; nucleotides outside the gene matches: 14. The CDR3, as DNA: TGTGCCAGCAGCCCGCGACTAGCGGGGGGGCGCGCGGGATATGAGCAGTTCTTC. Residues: CASSPRLAGGRAGYEQFF.

CDR3 nucleotide sequence: TGTGCCAGCAGTGAAGCCGGGGCTAGCGGTAGGGATACGCAGTATTTT. Its translation is CASSEAGASGRDTQYF. The chain uses TRBV6-1 and TRBJ2-3; 7 positions agree with TRBD2. Germline assignment: CDR1 MNHNS and CDR2 SASEGT. The V and J ends lost 0 bases and 6 bases, in that order; junction bases with no gene match: 9. The length of the CDR3 is 16 residues.

CDR3 region: CASSLVAGGPSDTQYF. Written as DNA, the CDR3 is TGTGCCAGCAGCCTCGTAGCGGGGGGGCCTTCAGATACGCAGTATTTT. The gene calls are TRBV9 and TRBJ2-3, with 11 bases that match TRBD2. Germline V gene sequence: CDR1 SGDLS, CDR2 YYNGEE. Losses at the gene ends were 4 bases for V and 4 bases for J; bases not matched to a gene: 8. The CDR3 runs 16 residues.